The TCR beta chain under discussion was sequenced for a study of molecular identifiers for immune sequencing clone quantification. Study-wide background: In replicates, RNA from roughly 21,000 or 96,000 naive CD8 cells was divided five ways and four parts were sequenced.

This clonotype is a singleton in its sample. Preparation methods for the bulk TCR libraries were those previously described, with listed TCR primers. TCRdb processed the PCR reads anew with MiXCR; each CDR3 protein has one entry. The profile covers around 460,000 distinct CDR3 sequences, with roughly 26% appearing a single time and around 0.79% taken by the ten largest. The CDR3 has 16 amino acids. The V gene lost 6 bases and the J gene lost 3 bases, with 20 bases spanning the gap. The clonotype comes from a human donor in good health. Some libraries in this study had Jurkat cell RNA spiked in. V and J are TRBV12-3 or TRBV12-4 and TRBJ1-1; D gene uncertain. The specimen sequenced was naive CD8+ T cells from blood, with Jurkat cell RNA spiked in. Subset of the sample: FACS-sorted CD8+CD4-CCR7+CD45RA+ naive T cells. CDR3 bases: TGTGCCAGCAGCCCCACCGGAGGGTCGCTAGACACTGAAGCTTTCTTT. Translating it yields CASSPTGGSLDTEAFF.